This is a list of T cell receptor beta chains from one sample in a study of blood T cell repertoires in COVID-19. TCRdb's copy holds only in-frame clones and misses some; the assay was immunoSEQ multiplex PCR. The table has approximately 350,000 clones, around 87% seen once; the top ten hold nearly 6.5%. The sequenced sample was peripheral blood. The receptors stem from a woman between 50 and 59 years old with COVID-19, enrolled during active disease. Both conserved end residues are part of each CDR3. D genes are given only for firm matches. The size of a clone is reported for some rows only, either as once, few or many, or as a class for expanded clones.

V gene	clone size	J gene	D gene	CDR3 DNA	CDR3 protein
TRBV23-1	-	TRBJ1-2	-	TGCGCCACCCCTCCGGGGAGGAATGGCAGGTCGGGCTACACCTTC	CATPPGRNGRSGYTF
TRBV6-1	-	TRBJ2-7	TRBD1	TGTGCCAGCAGTGACGCGATAGGGGACAGTTATGCCTCCTACGAGCAGTACTTC	CASSDAIGDSYASYEQYF
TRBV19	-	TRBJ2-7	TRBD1	TGTGCCAGTAGTTTACCGGGACAGGGCTACGAGCAGTACTTC	CASSLPGQGYEQYF
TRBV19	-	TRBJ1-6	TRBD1	TGTGCCAGTACGACAGGGGGCGACTATAATTCACCCCTCCACTTT	CASTTGGDYNSPLHF
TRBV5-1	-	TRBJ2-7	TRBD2	TGCGCCAGCAGCCCTACGACCGGGGGACTAGCGGGAGGCTTC	CASSPTTGGLAGGF
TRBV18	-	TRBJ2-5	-	TGTGCCAGCTCACGACAGTTTAGCCAAGAGACCCAGTACTTC	CASSRQFSQETQYF
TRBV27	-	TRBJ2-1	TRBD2	TGTGCCAGCAGTTTAGGGACTAGCGGGAGGTATGAGCAGTTCTTC	CASSLGTSGRYEQFF
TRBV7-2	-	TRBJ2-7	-	TGTGCCAGCAGCTTAGGGGGGACTCCCACAATCGATGTGCAGTACTTC	CASSLGGTPTIDVQYF
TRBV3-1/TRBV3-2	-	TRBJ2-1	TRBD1	TGTGCCAGCAGCCTCCGACAGGGGATGGATGAGCAGTTCTTC	CASSLRQGMDEQFF
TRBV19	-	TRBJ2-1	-	TGTGCCAGTAGTATAGATACAGGGAGTACAAGGTCCAATGAGCAGTTCTTC	CASSIDTGSTRSNEQFF
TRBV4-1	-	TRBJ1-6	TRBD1	TGCGCCAGCAGCCAAGAATCGCGACAGGGGGCGAGGGATTCACCCCTCCACTTT	CASSQESRQGARDSPLHF
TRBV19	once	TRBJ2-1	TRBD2	TGTGCCAGCCGGACTAGCGGGAAGGGCCCTTCCTACAATGAGCAGTTCTTC	CASRTSGKGPSYNEQFF
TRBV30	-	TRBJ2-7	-	TGTGCCTGGAGGCATTGGGCCCTGCACTTC	CAWRHWALHF
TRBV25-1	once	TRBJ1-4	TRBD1	TGTGCCAGCAGTAGGACAGGACCCCTTGCAACTAATGAAAAACTGTTTTTT	CASSRTGPLATNEKLFF
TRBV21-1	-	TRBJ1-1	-	TGTGCCAGCAGCTTCCAGGATGAAGCTTTCTTT	CASSFQDEAFF
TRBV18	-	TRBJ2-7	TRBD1	TGTGCCAGCTCCCCCCAGGGGGACTCCTACGAGCAGTACTTC	CASSPQGDSYEQYF
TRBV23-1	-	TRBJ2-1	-	TGCGCCAGCAGCCCGCGGGGACTGGGAGCAAATGAGCAGTTCTTC	CASSPRGLGANEQFF
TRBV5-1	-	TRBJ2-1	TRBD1	TGCGCCAGCAGCTTGGCGCAGGGGGCGCGGAATGAGCAGTTCTTC	CASSLAQGARNEQFF
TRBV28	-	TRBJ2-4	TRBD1	TGTGCCAGCAGTTCGAGACAGGGCCGCCTAAGTGACATTCAGTACTTC	CASSSRQGRLSDIQYF
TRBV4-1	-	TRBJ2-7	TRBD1	TGCGCCAGCAGCCGGGATTCGACAGGGCGAGCCTACGAGCAGTACTTC	CASSRDSTGRAYEQYF
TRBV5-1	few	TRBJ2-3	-	TGCGCCAGCAGCTCCCTAGGAGGTGGGAGCACAGATACGCAGTATTTT	CASSSLGGGSTDTQYF
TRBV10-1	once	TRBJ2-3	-	TGCGCCAGCAGTGAATCAGCGGAGCCAACAGATACGCAGTATTTT	CASSESAEPTDTQYF
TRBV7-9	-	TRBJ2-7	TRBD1	TGTGCCAGCAGCTTACGGGGACAGGGCCACGAGCAGTACTTC	CASSLRGQGHEQYF
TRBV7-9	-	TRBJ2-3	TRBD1	TGTGCCAGCAGCTTATGGGACAGCCCACGAGAGTATTTT	CASSLWDSPREYF
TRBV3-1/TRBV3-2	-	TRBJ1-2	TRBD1	TGTGCCAGCAGACCCGGGACAGGGGGCCTATTTGGAGAGGGCTACACCTTC	CASRPGTGGLFGEGYTF
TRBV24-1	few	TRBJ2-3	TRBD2	TGTGCCACCGATCCAGGTCGCGGGAGGGGCACAGATACGCAGTATTTT	CATDPGRGRGTDTQYF